This T cell receptor beta chain was retrieved from a study of human T cells and chemical hapten exposure. Study overall: For the roughly 24-week duration of the study, patients were given weekly doses of diphenylcyclopropenone on the scalp. General study results and limits: Alopecia in the donors means their immune response may deviate from healthy people's.

The CDR3 has 18 residues. The germline gives CDR1 MDHEN, CDR2 SYDVKM. Losses at the gene ends were 5 bases for V and 7 bases for J; bases not matched to a gene: 17. MiXCR, applied by TCRdb to the RACE reads, yields one record per CDR3 protein. The sample carries about 110,000 distinct CDR3 sequences, 30% to 35% recorded once. Worth noting for this clonotype: The antigen is unknown.

Regarding time point: patch test 3, about 24 weeks after DPC sensitization. The treatment: therapeutic diphenylcyclopropenone sensitization with weekly scalp DPC. The sample consisted of whole blood, taken in connection with sensitization to the hapten diphenylcyclopropenone (DPC). The receptor was isolated from a man aged 40-49 years with alopecia areata. Some clones in this sample may be carry-over from other donors' samples. The chain links TRBV28 to TRBJ2-3, with 11 bases identical to TRBD2. CDR3 region: CASSPLGLAGGEIYTQYF. In DNA form, the CDR3 reads TGTGCCAGCAGTCCCTTAGGCTTAGCGGGAGGGGAAATATATACGCAGTATTTT.